The 29 T cell receptor beta chains below were found in one sample sequenced in a study of blood T cell repertoires in COVID-19. Using immunoSEQ multiplex PCR, the repertoire was profiled, and TCRdb retains in-frame clones only, with some absent. The table has approximately 260,000 clones, 65% to 80% seen once; the top ten hold 4%. Sequences were obtained from peripheral blood. The source of these receptors is a woman in her thirties or forties with active or convalescent COVID-19.

This chain joins TRBV7-3 and TRBJ2-5; possibly TRBD1 for D (6 bases). Germline values: CDR1 SGHTA, CDR2 FQGTGA. V dropped 4 bases and J dropped 10 bases, with 13 bases sitting between them. The length of the CDR3 is 12 residues. In nucleotides, the CDR3 is TGTGCCAGCAGCTCCCAAGGGGGAATCCAGTACTTC. Protein product: CASSSQGGIQYF.

The J gene is TRBJ2-1, the V gene TRBV28; D is uncertain. The germline gives CDR1 MDHEN, CDR2 SYDVKM. Trimming took 3 bases from V and 3 from J, leaving 6 bases between them. The CDR3 spans 13 residues. The DNA for the CDR3 is TGTGCCAGCAGTTTCGACATCTACAATGAGCAGTTCTTC. Translating gives CASSFDIYNEQFF.

This clone was counted a few times. J is TRBJ1-3 and V is TRBV15; D perhaps matches TRBD1 (5 bases). V was cut by 5 bases and J by 0 bases, with 11 bases left in between. The CDR3 spans 15 residues. Germline CDR1 and CDR2: LNHNV and YYDKDF (reference sequence). CDR3 region: CATSPDSSSGNTIYF. The CDR3 DNA sequence: TGTGCCACCAGCCCTGACAGCAGCTCTGGAAACACCATATATTTT.

The J gene is TRBJ1-1, the V gene TRBV19, with 7 bases lining up with TRBD1. J lost 1 base, V lost 5 bases, and 7 bases had no gene match. Germline V lookup: CDR1 LNHDA, CDR2 SQIVND (reference sequence). The CDR3 consists of 15 residues. The CDR3 nucleotides read TGTGCCAGTAGTCCCCGACAGGGAGCGAACACTGAAGCTTTCTTT. Protein: CASSPRQGANTEAFF.

V and J are TRBV7-2 and TRBJ2-1; 10 bases are a match to TRBD2. The trim removed 3 bases at V and 3 bases at J, leaving 8 bases unmatched. The CDR3 is 17 amino acids. Looked up from germline, CDR1 is SGHTA and CDR2 is FQGNSA. The CDR3 DNA reads as TGTGCCAGCAGCTTTAGCGGGGGGCCGGGGCGCTACAATGAGCAGTTCTTC. It yields the protein CASSFSGGPGRYNEQFF.

This clone was seen a single time. The same CDR3 can be traced to other DNA sequences in this sample. The rearrangement joins TRBV3-1 (or the pseudogene TRBV3-2) to TRBJ1-1; D is undetermined. The V and J ends lost 1 base and 4 bases respectively, with 7 bases between them. From germline, CDR1 is LGHDT and CDR2 YNNKEL (reference sequence). There are 13 residues in the CDR3. The CDR3 nucleotides are TGTGCCAGCAGCCAAGTCCCCGGCACTGAAGCTTTCTTT. Protein product: CASSQVPGTEAFF.

About this clone: A read error is possible here, since a much larger clone lies one base away. Other DNA sequences in this specimen translate into the identical CDR3. The CDR3 DNA follows: TGTGCCAGCAGTTTACAGGGGGTGCGGGGCTACACCTTC. Protein: CASSLQGVRGYTF. The V gene is TRBV12-3 or TRBV12-4, the J gene TRBJ1-2; 7 bases agree with TRBD1. V lost 2 bases to trimming and J lost 8 bases; unmatched junction nucleotides: 5. This CDR3 is 13 amino acids long.

J is TRBJ1-1 and V is TRBV28; no clear D. V was shortened by 5 bases and J by 2 bases, with 15 bases between the two germline ends. Germline CDR1 is MDHEN and CDR2 is SYDVKM. The length of the CDR3 is 15 residues. In DNA form, the CDR3 reads TGTGCCAGCAGTCCGCGTTACAGATTCAACACTGAAGCTTTCTTT. Its translation: CASSPRYRFNTEAFF.

The rearrangement links TRBV19 to TRBJ1-2; weak D call: TRBD1 (6 bases). The CDR3 totals 13 residues. Germline V lookup: CDR1 LNHDA, CDR2 SQIVND (reference sequence). V gave up 2 bases and J gave up 8 bases, with 12 bases separating them. CDR3 in amino acids: CASSIRNGGGYTF. The CDR3 DNA is TGTGCCAGTAGTATAAGGAATGGGGGCGGCTACACCTTC.

The rearrangement joins TRBV6-5 to TRBJ1-2; D is ambiguous. Germline CDR1 MNHEY, CDR2 SVGAGI. V lost 3 bases and J lost 5, with 7 bases in between. CDR3 length: 12 residues. CDR3 coding DNA: TGTGCCAGCAGTTATGGGAGATATGGCTACACCTTC. It codes for CASSYGRYGYTF.

The rearrangement links TRBV24-1 to TRBJ1-1; 8 positions agree with TRBD1. J gave up 1 base and V 10 bases, and 13 bases lay outside the gene matches. The CDR3 runs to 16 residues. CDR1 and CDR2 from the germline V gene are KGHDR and SFDVKD. The CDR3 sequence is CATRGRDTGGNTEAFF. The CDR3 bases are TGTGCCACGCGGGGACGAGATACAGGGGGGAACACTGAAGCTTTCTTT.

This clone was recorded only once. This rearrangement joins TRBV16 to TRBJ1-1; 8 bases fit TRBD1. The J segment lost 0 bases and the V segment lost 1 base, leaving 13 bases of the junction unmatched. The CDR3 covers 19 residues. Germline V CDR1 and CDR2: KGHSY, FQNENV. CDR3 protein: CASSQFAWTGRFMNTEAFF. CDR3 DNA sequence: TGTGCCAGCAGCCAATTCGCGTGGACAGGGAGATTCATGAACACTGAAGCTTTCTTT.

The genes are TRBV5-4 and TRBJ1-1; D might be TRBD1 (5 bases). The CDR3 spans 16 residues. CDR1 is SGHNT, CDR2 YYREEE, per germline (reference sequence). V shed 4 bases and J shed 0 bases, with 16 bases lying between them. The CDR3 nucleotides are TGTGCCAGCAGCGTTGGGACTCCCACTATGAACACTGAAGCTTTCTTT. Translating gives CASSVGTPTMNTEAFF.

The chain employs TRBV13 and TRBJ2-5; D is unclear. This CDR3 contains 13 residues. V gave up 2 bases and J gave up 4 bases, with 8 bases separating them. Germline V gene sequence: CDR1 PRHDT, CDR2 FYEKMQ (reference sequence). CDR3 sequence (DNA): TGTGCCAGCAGCTTATCTGGGCTAGAGACCCAGTACTTC. Protein product: CASSLSGLETQYF. Filled out from reference TRBV13 and TRBJ2-5, the complete variable domain reads AAGVIQSPRHLIKEKRETATLKCYPIPRHDTVYWYQQGPGQDPQFLISFYEKMQSDKGSIPDRFSAQQFSDYHSELNMSSLELGDSALYFCASSLSGLETQYFGPGTRLLVL.

The V and J genes are TRBV5-4 and TRBJ2-1, with D perhaps matching TRBD1 (6 bases). Germline-derived CDR1 and CDR2 are SGHNT and YYREEE (reference sequence). Trimming shortened V by 4 bases and J by 4 bases, and 18 bases separated the two germline ends. The CDR3 runs to 16 residues. The CDR3 sequence: CASSRRDRSPYNEQFF. The CDR3, as DNA: TGTGCCAGCAGCCGACGTGACAGGTCCCCTTACAATGAGCAGTTCTTC.

The chain employs TRBV29-1 and TRBJ1-2, with a tentative D call TRBD1 (5 bases). The CDR3 loop spans 11 amino acids. The V and J ends lost 6 bases and 2 bases respectively, with 7 bases between them. The germline V gene has CDR1 SQVTM and CDR2 ANQGSEA. The CDR3 region is CSVDRNYGYTF. CDR3 sequence (DNA): TGCAGCGTCGACAGAAACTATGGCTACACCTTC. Complete variable domain (other parts from reference TRBV29-1 and TRBJ1-2): SAVISQKPSRDICQRGTSLTIQCQVDSQVTMMFWYRQQPGQSLTLIATANQGSEATYESGFVIDKFPISRPNLTFSTLTVSNMSPEDSSIYLCSVDRNYGYTFGSGTRLTVV.

This chain joins TRBV3-1 (or the pseudogene TRBV3-2) and TRBJ2-1; 9 bases line up with TRBD2. Germline lookup yields CDR1 LGHDT and CDR2 YNNKEL (reference sequence). This CDR3 region has 15 residues. V lost 4 bases and J lost 5; bases outside the gene matches: 6. In DNA form, the CDR3 reads TGTGCCAGCAGCCTAAGGACTAGCGACCACAATGAGCAGTTCTTC. The encoded protein is CASSLRTSDHNEQFF.

This chain links TRBV7-9 with TRBJ1-1; TRBD1 matches at 7 bases. CDR1 is SEHNR, CDR2 FQNEAQ, per germline (reference sequence). The CDR3 is 13 residues long. The V segment lost 5 bases and the J segment 4 bases; nucleotides outside the gene matches: 4. The CDR3 nucleotides are TGTGCCAGCAGCCACGACAGGGTCACTGAAGCTTTCTTT. Its protein product is CASSHDRVTEAFF.

The chain employs TRBV27 and TRBJ2-5, with D maybe TRBD1 (7 bases). V was pared by 3 bases and J by 4 bases, with 18 bases between. The CDR3 loop spans 16 amino acids. Germline V gene lookup returns CDR1 MNHEY and CDR2 SMNVEV (reference sequence). As DNA, the CDR3 is TGTGCCAGCAGTTTTAGGGGCCAGGGGGGTAGAGAGACCCAGTACTTC. It codes for CASSFRGQGGRETQYF.

The chain uses TRBV7-9 and TRBJ1-2; D uncertain. The V end lost 8 bases, the J end lost 8 bases, and 15 bases lay between the germline ends. The CDR3 is 12 residues long. CDR1 SEHNR and CDR2 FQNEAQ come from the germline V gene (reference sequence). The CDR3 spells CASLTPPGGYTF. CDR3 nucleotides: TGTGCCAGCTTGACCCCTCCGGGGGGCTACACCTTC.

The CDR3, as DNA: TGCGCCAGCAGCCAACGACAGGGGGCCACTGAAGCTTTCTTT. This sequence encodes CASSQRQGATEAFF. The chain uses TRBV4-1 and TRBJ1-1, with 10 bases matching TRBD1. The CDR3 loop spans 14 amino acids. Germline CDR1 MGHRA, CDR2 YSYEKL. J lost 4 bases, V lost 2 bases, and 1 base had no gene match.

This clone was counted once. This chain uses TRBV5-6 with TRBJ2-2, with 8 bases fitting TRBD2. The CDR3 consists of 16 residues. J lost 0 bases, V lost 3 bases, and 4 bases had no gene match. In germline, CDR1 is SGHDT, CDR2 YYEEEE. The CDR3 region is CASSWGLDANTGELFF. The CDR3 DNA sequence: TGTGCCAGCAGCTGGGGACTAGACGCGAACACCGGGGAGCTGTTTTTT.

A note on this clone: The same CDR3 arises from other DNA sequences in this sample as well. The rearrangement joins TRBV18 to TRBJ1-5, with TRBD1 identical over 10 bases. Germline loops: CDR1 KGHSH, CDR2 LQKENI. CDR3 length: 15 residues. V dropped 2 bases and J dropped 2; count of bases not matched to a gene: 0. The CDR3 bases are TGTGCCAGCTCACCAGGGACAGGGGGCAATCAGCCCCAGCATTTT. Amino acids: CASSPGTGGNQPQHF.

CDR3 sequence reads: CASSYSTGSGNTIYF. The CDR3, as DNA: TGTGCCAGCAGTTACTCAACCGGGTCTGGAAACACCATATATTTT. This chain uses TRBV6-6 with TRBJ1-3, with D uncertain. V gave up 0 bases and J gave up 1 base, with 7 bases separating them. The CDR3 has 15 residues. The germline V gene encodes CDR1 MNHNY and CDR2 SVGAGI (reference sequence).

The gene calls are TRBV30 and TRBJ1-1, with 12 bases identical to TRBD1. The CDR3 runs 16 residues. The V gene end was trimmed by 4 bases and the J gene end by 11 bases; junction bases not matched to a gene: 17. Per germline, CDR1 GTSNPN and CDR2 SVGIG (reference sequence). CDR3: CAWKPQPGQGANEAFF. The CDR3 region has the DNA TGTGCCTGGAAACCCCAACCGGGACAGGGGGCGAATGAGGCTTTCTTT.

V and J are TRBV7-2 and TRBJ2-1; 12 bases align to TRBD2. The V gene's germline CDR1 is SGHTA and CDR2 FQGNSA. This CDR3 spans 16 amino acids. J lost 4 bases, V lost 5 bases, and 6 bases had no gene match. The CDR3 DNA is TGTGCCAGCAGCCGGACTAGCGGGGTGTTGTACAATGAGCAGTTCTTC. Protein: CASSRTSGVLYNEQFF.

This chain links TRBV6-5 with TRBJ1-5, with D possibly matching TRBD1 (5 bases). Trimming removed 10 bases at V and 7 bases at J, with 17 bases between. Per the germline V gene, CDR1 is MNHEY and CDR2 is SVGAGI. The CDR3 consists of 13 residues. CDR3 coding DNA: TGTGCCACATCCCCAGGGCAAGGGCAGCCCCAGCATTTT. Translated, it gives CATSPGQGQPQHF.

This chain uses TRBV30 with TRBJ1-6, with 7 bases lining up with TRBD1. Germline-derived CDR1 and CDR2 are GTSNPN and SVGIG (reference sequence). V shed 1 base, J shed 5 bases, and the junction held 2 bases outside the gene matches. The CDR3 runs to 14 residues. The CDR3, as DNA: TGTGCCTGGAGTGGACAGGGAAATAATTCACCCCTCCACTTT. Protein sequence: CAWSGQGNNSPLHF.

A single count supports this clone. V is TRBV29-1 and J is TRBJ1-5, with a tentative D call TRBD1 (6 bases). There are 13 residues in the CDR3. V was shortened by 5 bases and J by 6 bases, with 14 bases between the two germline ends. Germline V CDR1 and CDR2: SQVTM, ANQGSEA. CDR3 protein: CSVRGGESQPQHF. The CDR3 nucleotides are TGCAGCGTTAGAGGGGGAGAAAGTCAGCCCCAGCATTTT. The entire variable domain, with the rest obtained from reference TRBV29-1 and TRBJ1-5, is as follows: SAVISQKPSRDICQRGTSLTIQCQVDSQVTMMFWYRQQPGQSLTLIATANQGSEATYESGFVIDKFPISRPNLTFSTLTVSNMSPEDSSIYLCSVRGGESQPQHFGDGTRLSIL.